One and the same sample provided the 9 T cell receptor beta chains below, sequenced in a study of T cell changes during pregnancy in multiple sclerosis. Libraries were prepared by immunoSEQ multiplex PCR; TCRdb keeps only in-frame clonotypes and omits some of them. This table holds approximately 94,000 clones, roughly 90% found once. The specimen comprised peripheral blood, sampled after pregnancy. The source is a female donor with multiple sclerosis, enrolled in a pregnancy study.

J is TRBJ2-1 and V is TRBV5-1, with TRBD2 matching over 11 bases. The CDR3 runs to 16 residues. Germline assignment: CDR1 SGHRS and CDR2 YFSETQ. With 2 bases clipped from V and 2 bases from J, the junction kept 3 bases outside the gene matches. The CDR3 is CASSFRLAGTYNEQFF. CDR3 DNA sequence: TGCGCCAGCAGCTTCCGACTAGCGGGAACCTACAATGAGCAGTTCTTC.

The rearrangement uses TRBV10-3 and TRBJ2-5; TRBD1 might be the D (5 bases). The V and J ends lost 8 bases and 2 bases respectively, with 9 bases between them. The CDR3 runs to 12 residues. Germline V gene sequence: CDR1 ENHRY, CDR2 SYGVKD. CDR3 bases: TGTGCCATCGGGGCACTACAAGAGACCCAGTACTTC. This codes for CAIGALQETQYF.

The chain combines TRBV7-3 with TRBJ2-7; D is unclear. Trimming took 4 bases from V and 5 from J, leaving 18 bases between them. Per the germline V gene, CDR1 is SGHTA and CDR2 is FQGTGA. This CDR3 has 15 residues. In DNA, the CDR3 is TGTGCCAGCAGCTCCGGTGGCGGCAGCGCCGACGAGCAGTACTTC. Translation gives CASSSGGGSADEQYF.

This chain uses TRBV9 with TRBJ2-1; D is possibly TRBD2 (5 bases). There are 15 residues in the CDR3. The ends were cut back, 3 bases at V and 7 bases at J, with 17 bases in the middle. The germline CDR1 and CDR2 sequences are SGDLS and YYNGEE. The CDR3 loop reads CASSAGELVANEQFF. DNA for the CDR3: TGTGCCAGCAGCGCTGGGGAGCTAGTAGCTAATGAGCAGTTCTTC.

This sequence joins TRBV29-1 and TRBJ1-1; a possible D gene is TRBD1 (5 bases). The CDR3 is made up of 13 amino acids. Looked up from germline, CDR1 is SQVTM and CDR2 is ANQGSEA. The V and J ends lost 2 bases and 4 bases respectively, with 11 bases between them. CDR3 DNA sequence: TGCAGCGTTGAATTAGGGGAAGGCACTGAAGCTTTCTTT. Translating it yields CSVELGEGTEAFF.

This clone was detected only once. This chain uses TRBV19 with TRBJ1-5, with 7 positions matching TRBD1. CDR1 LNHDA and CDR2 SQIVND come from the germline V gene (reference sequence). V lost 5 bases and J lost 1; bases outside the gene matches: 8. This CDR3 region has 16 residues. The CDR3 DNA reads as TGTGCCAGTAGTCCCCAAACAGGGGTAAGCAATCAGCCCCAGCATTTT. It translates to CASSPQTGVSNQPQHF.

The genes are TRBV6-1 and TRBJ1-3, with D unclear. In germline, CDR1 is MNHNS, CDR2 SASEGT. This CDR3 contains 13 residues. V lost 7 bases and J lost 5, with 12 bases in between. Written as DNA, the CDR3 is TGTGCCAGCATCGCCACTTACCGAAACACCATATATTTT. Protein: CASIATYRNTIYF.

The chain is built from TRBV6-5 and TRBJ2-7, with 9 bases fitting TRBD1. With 2 bases clipped from V and 5 bases from J, the junction kept 7 bases outside the gene matches. CDR3 length: 15 residues. CDR1 is MNHEY and CDR2 is SVGAGI in the germline V gene. DNA of the CDR3: TGTGCCAGCAGTTACGTCGGGACAGGGTCAAACGAGCAGTACTTC. It specifies CASSYVGTGSNEQYF.

This chain joins TRBV6-5 and TRBJ1-6; D is unresolved. This CDR3 spans 14 amino acids. V lost 6 bases and J 9 bases, leaving 15 bases between the germline ends. The V gene's germline CDR1 is MNHEY and CDR2 SVGAGI. The CDR3 region has the DNA TGTGCCAGCAGCCCGGGCGGGCGAGGTTCACCCCTCCACTTT. Its protein product is CASSPGGRGSPLHF.